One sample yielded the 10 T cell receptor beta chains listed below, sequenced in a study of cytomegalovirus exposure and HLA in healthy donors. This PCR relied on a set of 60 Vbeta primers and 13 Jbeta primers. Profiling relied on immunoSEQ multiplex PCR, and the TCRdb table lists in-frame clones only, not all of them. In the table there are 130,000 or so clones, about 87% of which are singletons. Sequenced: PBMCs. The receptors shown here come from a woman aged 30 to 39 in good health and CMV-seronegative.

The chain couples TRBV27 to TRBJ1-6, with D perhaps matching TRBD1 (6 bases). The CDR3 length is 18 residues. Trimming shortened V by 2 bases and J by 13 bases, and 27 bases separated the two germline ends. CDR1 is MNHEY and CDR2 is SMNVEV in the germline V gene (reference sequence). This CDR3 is CASSLIGGAGGRKGPLHF. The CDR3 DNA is TGTGCCAGCAGTTTAATAGGCGGGGCGGGGGGGCGCAAAGGGCCCCTCCACTTT.

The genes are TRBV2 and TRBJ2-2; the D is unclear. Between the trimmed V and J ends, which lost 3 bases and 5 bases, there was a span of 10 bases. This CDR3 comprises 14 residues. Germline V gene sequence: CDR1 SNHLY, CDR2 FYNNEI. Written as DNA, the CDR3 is TGTGCCAGCAGTGACTACTCCCGGACCGGGGAGCTGTTTTTT. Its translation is CASSDYSRTGELFF.

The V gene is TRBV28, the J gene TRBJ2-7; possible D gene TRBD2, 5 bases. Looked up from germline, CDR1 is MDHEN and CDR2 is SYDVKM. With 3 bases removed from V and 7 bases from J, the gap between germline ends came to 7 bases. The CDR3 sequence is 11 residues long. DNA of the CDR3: TGTGCCAGCAGTTTGAGGGATGAGCAGTACTTC. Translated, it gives CASSLRDEQYF.

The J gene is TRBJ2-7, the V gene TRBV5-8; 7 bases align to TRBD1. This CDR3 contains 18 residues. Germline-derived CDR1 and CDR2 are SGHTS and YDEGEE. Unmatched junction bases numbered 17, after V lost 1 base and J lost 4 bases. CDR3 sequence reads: CASSLRGQTPMGHYEQYF. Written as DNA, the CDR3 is TGTGCCAGCAGCTTGAGGGGACAGACCCCAATGGGTCATTACGAGCAGTACTTC.

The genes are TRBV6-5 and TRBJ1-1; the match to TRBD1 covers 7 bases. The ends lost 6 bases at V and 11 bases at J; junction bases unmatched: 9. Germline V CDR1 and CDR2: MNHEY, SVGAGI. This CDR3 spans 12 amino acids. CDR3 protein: CASSVTGYNAFF. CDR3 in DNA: TGTGCCAGCAGCGTGACAGGGTACAATGCTTTCTTT.

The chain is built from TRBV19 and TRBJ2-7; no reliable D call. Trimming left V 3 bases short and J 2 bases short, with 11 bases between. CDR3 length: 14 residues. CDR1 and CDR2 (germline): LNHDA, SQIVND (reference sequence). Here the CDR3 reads CASSIQRYPYEQYF. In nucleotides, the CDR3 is TGTGCCAGTAGTATTCAACGGTACCCCTACGAGCAGTACTTC.

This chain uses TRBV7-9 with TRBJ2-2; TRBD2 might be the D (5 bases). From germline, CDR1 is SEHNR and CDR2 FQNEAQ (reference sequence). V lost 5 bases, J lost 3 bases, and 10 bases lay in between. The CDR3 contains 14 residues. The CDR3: CASSQFGDTGELFF. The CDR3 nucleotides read TGTGCCAGCAGCCAGTTCGGGGACACCGGGGAGCTGTTTTTT.

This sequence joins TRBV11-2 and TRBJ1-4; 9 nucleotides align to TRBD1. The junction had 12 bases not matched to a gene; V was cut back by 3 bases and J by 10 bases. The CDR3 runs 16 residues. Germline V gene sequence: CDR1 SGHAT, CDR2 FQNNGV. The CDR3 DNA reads TGTGCCAGCAGCTTCTTCGGGGGACAGGGCTCCGCAAAACTGTTTTTT. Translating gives CASSFFGGQGSAKLFF.

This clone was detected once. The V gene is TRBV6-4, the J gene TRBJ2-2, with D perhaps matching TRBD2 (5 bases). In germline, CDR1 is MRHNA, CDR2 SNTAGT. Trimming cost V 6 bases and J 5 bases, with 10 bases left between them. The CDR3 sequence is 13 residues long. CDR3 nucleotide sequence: TGTGCCAGCAGAAAAGGGAGAACCGGGGAGCTGTTTTTT. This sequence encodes CASRKGRTGELFF.

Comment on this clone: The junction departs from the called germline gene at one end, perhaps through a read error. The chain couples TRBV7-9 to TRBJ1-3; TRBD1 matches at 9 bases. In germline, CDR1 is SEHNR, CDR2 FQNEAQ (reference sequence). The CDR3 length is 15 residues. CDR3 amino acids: CSSSPQGASGNTIYF. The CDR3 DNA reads TGTTCCAGCAGCCCACAGGGGGCCTCCGGAAACACCATATATTTT.